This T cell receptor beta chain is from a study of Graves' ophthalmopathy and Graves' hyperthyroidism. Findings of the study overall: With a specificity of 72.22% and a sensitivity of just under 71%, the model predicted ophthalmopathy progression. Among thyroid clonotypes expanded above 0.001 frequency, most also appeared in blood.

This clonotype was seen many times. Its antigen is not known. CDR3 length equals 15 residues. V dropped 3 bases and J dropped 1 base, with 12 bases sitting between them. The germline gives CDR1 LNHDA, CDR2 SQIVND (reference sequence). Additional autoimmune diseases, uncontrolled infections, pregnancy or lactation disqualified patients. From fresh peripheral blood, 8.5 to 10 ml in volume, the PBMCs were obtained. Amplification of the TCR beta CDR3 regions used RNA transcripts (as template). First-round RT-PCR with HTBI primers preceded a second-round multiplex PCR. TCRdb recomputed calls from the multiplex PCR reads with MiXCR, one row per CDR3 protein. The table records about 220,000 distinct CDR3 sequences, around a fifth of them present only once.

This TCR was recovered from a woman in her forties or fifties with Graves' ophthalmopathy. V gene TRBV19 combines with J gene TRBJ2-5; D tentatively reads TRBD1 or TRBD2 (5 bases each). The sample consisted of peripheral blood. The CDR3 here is CASSMPGLLQETQYF. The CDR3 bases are TGTGCCAGTAGTATGCCGGGGCTACTCCAAGAGACCCAGTACTTC.